Described below is a single T cell receptor (beta chain) sequence and its context. Clones were read by immunoSEQ multiplex PCR, and TCRdb kept only the in-frame ones, dropping some. The sample consists of roughly 1,600,000 clones, 97% to 99% of them appearing once. Germline CDR1 and CDR2: SGHRS and YFSETQ. The CDR3 sequence is 14 residues long. Trimming shortened V by 0 bases and J by 7 bases, and 13 bases separated the two germline ends. The data are from a study of shared clonotypes between healthy human individuals. Study at large: Aged between 18 and 49, the donors were a couple of women and three men.

The rearrangement links TRBV5-1 to TRBJ1-2; D gene uncertain. This receptor was obtained from a man aged 25 to 40 in good health. Sequencing used naive CD4+ T cells sorted from blood. The subset: CD45RA+ positively selected. CDR3 amino acids: CASSLEFSGPGYTF. CDR3 nucleotide sequence: TGCGCCAGCAGCTTGGAGTTTTCCGGCCCTGGCTACACCTTC.